The entry that follows covers one T cell receptor (beta chain) sequence. Its antigen remains unknown. Primers for the PCR totalled 60 Vbeta and 13 Jbeta. TCRdb's table, derived via immunoSEQ multiplex PCR, lists solely in-frame clones and lacks some. The data hold about 78,000 clones, with 60% to 75% observed a single time. It was healthy bone marrow donors who served as donors. The data derive from a study of cytomegalovirus exposure and HLA in healthy donors. Study observations and caveats: Sequencing depth across donors, presence/absence analyses assumed, was roughly uniform.

The CDR3 is 17 amino acids. CDR1 is SGHRS, CDR2 YFSETQ, per germline. With 4 bases clipped from V and 9 bases from J, the junction kept 14 bases outside the gene matches. V gene TRBV5-1 combines with J gene TRBJ2-1, with TRBD2 matching over 12 bases. The source of this sequence is a woman aged 35 to 49 in good health and CMV-seropositive. Sequencing input: PBMCs. This CDR3 reads CASSLGPGLAGPREQFF. In nucleotides, the CDR3 is TGCGCCAGCAGCCTGGGGCCGGGACTAGCGGGTCCTCGTGAGCAGTTCTTC.